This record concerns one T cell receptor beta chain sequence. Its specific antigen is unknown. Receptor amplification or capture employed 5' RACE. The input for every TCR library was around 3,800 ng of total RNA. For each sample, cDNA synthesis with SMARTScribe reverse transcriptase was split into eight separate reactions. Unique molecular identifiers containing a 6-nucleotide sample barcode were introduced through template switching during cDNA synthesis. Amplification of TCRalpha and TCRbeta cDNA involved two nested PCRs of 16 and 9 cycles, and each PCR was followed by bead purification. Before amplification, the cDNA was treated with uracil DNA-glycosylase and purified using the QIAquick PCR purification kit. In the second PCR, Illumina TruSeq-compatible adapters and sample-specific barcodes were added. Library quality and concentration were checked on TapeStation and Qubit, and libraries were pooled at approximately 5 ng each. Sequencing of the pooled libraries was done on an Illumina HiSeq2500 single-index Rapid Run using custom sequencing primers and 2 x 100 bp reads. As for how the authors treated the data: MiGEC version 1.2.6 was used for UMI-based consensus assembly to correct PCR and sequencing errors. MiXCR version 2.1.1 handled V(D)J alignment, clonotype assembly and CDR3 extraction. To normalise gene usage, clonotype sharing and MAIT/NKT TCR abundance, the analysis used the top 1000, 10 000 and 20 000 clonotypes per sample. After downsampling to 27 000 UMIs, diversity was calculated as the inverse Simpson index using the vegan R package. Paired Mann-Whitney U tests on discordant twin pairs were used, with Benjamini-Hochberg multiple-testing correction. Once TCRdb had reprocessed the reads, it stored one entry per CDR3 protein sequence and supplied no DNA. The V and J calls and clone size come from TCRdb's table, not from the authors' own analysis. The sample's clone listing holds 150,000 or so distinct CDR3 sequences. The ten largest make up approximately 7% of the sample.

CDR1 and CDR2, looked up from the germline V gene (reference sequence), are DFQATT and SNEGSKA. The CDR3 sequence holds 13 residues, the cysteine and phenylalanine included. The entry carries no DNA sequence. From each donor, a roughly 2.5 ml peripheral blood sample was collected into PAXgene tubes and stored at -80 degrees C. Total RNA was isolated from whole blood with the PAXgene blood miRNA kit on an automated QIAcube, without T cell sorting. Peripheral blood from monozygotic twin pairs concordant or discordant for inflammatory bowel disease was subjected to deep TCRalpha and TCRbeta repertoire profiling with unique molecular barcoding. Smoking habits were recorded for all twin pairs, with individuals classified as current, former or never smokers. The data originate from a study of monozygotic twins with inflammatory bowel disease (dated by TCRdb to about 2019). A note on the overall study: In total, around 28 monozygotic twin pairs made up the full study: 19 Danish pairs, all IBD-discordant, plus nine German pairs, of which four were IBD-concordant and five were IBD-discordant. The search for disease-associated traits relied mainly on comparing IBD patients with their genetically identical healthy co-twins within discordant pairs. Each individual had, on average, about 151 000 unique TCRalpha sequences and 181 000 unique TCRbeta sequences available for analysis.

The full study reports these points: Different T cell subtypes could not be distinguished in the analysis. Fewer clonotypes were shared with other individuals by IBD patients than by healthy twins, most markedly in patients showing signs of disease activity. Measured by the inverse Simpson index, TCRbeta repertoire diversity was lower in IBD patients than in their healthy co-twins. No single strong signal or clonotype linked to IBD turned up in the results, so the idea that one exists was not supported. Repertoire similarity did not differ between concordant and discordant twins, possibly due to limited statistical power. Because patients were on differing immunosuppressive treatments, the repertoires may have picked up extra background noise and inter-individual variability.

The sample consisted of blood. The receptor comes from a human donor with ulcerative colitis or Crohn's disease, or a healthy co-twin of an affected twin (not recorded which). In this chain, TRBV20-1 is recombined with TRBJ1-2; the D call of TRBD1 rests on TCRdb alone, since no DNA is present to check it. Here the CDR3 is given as CSARDGTGRGYTF.